Shown below are 30 T cell receptor beta chains from a single sample sequenced in a study of control samples from healthy donors and cancer patients. Data came from immunoSEQ multiplex PCR; TCRdb stores just in-frame clones and leaves some out. The sample carries about 230,000 clones, more than 65% recorded once. Sequencing was performed on PBMCs. Receptor source: a woman aged 55 to 70 with lung cancer.

The gene calls are TRBV19 and TRBJ1-6, with D possibly TRBD1 on 6 matching bases. This CDR3 region has 15 residues. Trimming took off 5 bases at V and 14 bases at J, with 22 bases between the two ends. Germline V gives CDR1 LNHDA, CDR2 SQIVND (reference sequence). The CDR3 coding sequence is TGTGCCAGTAGTCCTCAGGGGAGGTCCGTTGTAACCCTCCACTTT. Residues: CASSPQGRSVVTLHF.

DNA for the CDR3: TGTGCCAGCAGATCCCCAGAGGAAGATACGCAGTATTTT. Translation: CASRSPEEDTQYF. V is TRBV2 and J is TRBJ2-3, with D unclear. Trimming left V 6 bases short and J 5 bases short, with 12 bases between. The germline V gene has CDR1 SNHLY and CDR2 FYNNEI. This CDR3 is 13 amino acids long. Complete variable domain (other parts from reference TRBV2 and TRBJ2-3): EPEVTQTPSHQVTQMGQEVILRCVPISNHLYFYWYRQILGQKVEFLVSFYNNEISEKSEIFDDQFSVERPDGSNFTLKIRSTKLEDSAMYFCASRSPEEDTQYFGPGTRLTVL.

V and J are TRBV5-1 and TRBJ2-3; 9 positions match TRBD2. Trimming at V came to 4 bases and at J to 2 bases, leaving 5 bases not matched to a gene. This CDR3 spans 15 amino acids. Germline V CDR1 and CDR2: SGHRS, YFSETQ. The CDR3 nucleotides read TGCGCCAGCAGCGGGGCTAGCGGGGCCACAGATACGCAGTATTTT. Protein sequence: CASSGASGATDTQYF.

V gene TRBV3-1 (or the pseudogene TRBV3-2) combines with J gene TRBJ1-1; 7 bases align to TRBD1. Germline V gives CDR1 LGHDT, CDR2 YNNKEL (reference sequence). Trimming took 4 bases from V and 6 from J; bases not matched to a gene: 5. CDR3 size: 13 residues. CDR3 DNA: TGTGCCAGCAGCCCAGGGGGGAGGGCTGAAGCTTTCTTT. This codes for CASSPGGRAEAFF.

The chain employs TRBV9 and TRBJ2-5; the D gene is possibly TRBD2 (7 bases). This CDR3 region has 16 residues. V was shortened by 3 bases and J by 1 base, with 16 bases between the two germline ends. Germline V CDR1 and CDR2: SGDLS, YYNGEE. The CDR3 here is CASSASGQRSQETQYF. The CDR3 DNA sequence: TGTGCCAGCAGCGCTAGCGGACAGAGAAGCCAAGAGACCCAGTACTTC.

The CDR3 sequence is CASSSSTDTQYF. The CDR3 nucleotides are TGTGCCAGCAGTTCTTCCACAGATACGCAGTATTTT. The V and J genes are TRBV6-5 and TRBJ2-3; no clear D. Trimming removed 4 bases at V and 2 bases at J, with 4 bases between. The CDR3 has 12 residues. Germline V gene sequence: CDR1 MNHEY, CDR2 SVGAGI.

CDR3 residues: CASSEADLTAGGLGYTF. CDR3 sequence (DNA): TGTGCCAGCAGTGAAGCGGATCTGACAGCGGGGGGACTTGGCTACACCTTC. The rearrangement joins TRBV2 to TRBJ1-2, with D perhaps TRBD1 (5 bases). The CDR3 spans 17 residues. V dropped 0 bases and J dropped 7 bases, with 21 bases sitting between them. Germline V gives CDR1 SNHLY, CDR2 FYNNEI.

J is TRBJ2-1 and V is TRBV6-5; TRBD1 matches at 9 bases. Looked up from germline, CDR1 is MNHEY and CDR2 is SVGAGI. The length of the CDR3 is 15 residues. With 0 bases clipped from V and 8 bases from J, the junction kept 5 bases outside the gene matches. Here the CDR3 DNA reads TGTGCCAGCAGTTACTCGGGACAGGGATCGGATGAGCAGTTCTTC. It yields the protein CASSYSGQGSDEQFF.

In DNA, the CDR3 is TGTGCCACCAGCGGATCAGGGGCAACTAATGAAAAACTGTTTTTT. This translates into CATSGSGATNEKLFF. The chain uses TRBV15 and TRBJ1-4, with D maybe TRBD1 (6 bases). Trimming shortened V by 5 bases and J by 0 bases, and 10 bases separated the two germline ends. The CDR3 runs to 15 residues. Germline loops: CDR1 LNHNV, CDR2 YYDKDF (reference sequence). Full variable domain (missing parts from reference TRBV15 and TRBJ1-4): DAMVIQNPRYQVTQFGKPVTLSCSQTLNHNVMYWYQQKSSQAPKLLFHYYDKDFNNEADTPDNFQSRRPNTSFCFLDIRSPGLGDTAMYLCATSGSGATNEKLFFGSGTQLSVL.

The chain uses TRBV7-6 and TRBJ2-2; no reliable D call. CDR3 size: 14 residues. Germline CDR1 is SGHVS and CDR2 is FNYEAQ. The V and J ends lost 0 bases and 3 bases respectively, with 5 bases between them. CDR3 protein: CASSLALDTGELFF. As DNA, the CDR3 is TGTGCCAGCAGCTTAGCCCTTGACACCGGGGAGCTGTTTTTT.

The chain recombines TRBV2 with TRBJ1-5; maybe TRBD1 (6 bases). Germline values: CDR1 SNHLY, CDR2 FYNNEI. V was trimmed by 6 bases and J by 6 bases, leaving 18 bases between them. This CDR3 contains 15 residues. CDR3 bases: TGTGCCAGCAGGGCGAACAGGGAGAGCGCTCAGCCCCAGCATTTT. This gives the protein CASRANRESAQPQHF.

The rearrangement joins TRBV5-5 to TRBJ1-1; 8 bases are shared with TRBD1. There are 14 residues in the CDR3. CDR1 and CDR2 from the germline V gene are SGHKS and YYEKEE (reference sequence). The V gene end was trimmed by 0 bases and the J gene end by 6 bases; junction bases not matched to a gene: 4. CDR3 in DNA: TGTGCCAGCAGCTTGGGACAGGGGCCCGCTGAAGCTTTCTTT. Residues: CASSLGQGPAEAFF.

The V and J genes are TRBV18 and TRBJ2-1; 11 bases match TRBD2. CDR3 length: 15 residues. V was pared by 6 bases and J by 4 bases, with 5 bases of the junction left unmatched. Germline CDR1 KGHSH, CDR2 LQKENI. The CDR3 DNA follows: TGTGCCAGCTCTGCGGGACTAGCGGCTTACAATGAGCAGTTCTTC. Amino acids: CASSAGLAAYNEQFF. The whole variable domain, filled in from reference TRBV18 and TRBJ2-1, reads NAGVMQNPRHLVRRRGQEARLRCSPMKGHSHVYWYRQLPEEGLKFMVYLQKENIIDESGMPKERFSAEFPKEGPSILRIQQVVRGDSAAYFCASSAGLAAYNEQFFGPGTRLTVL.

The V and J genes are TRBV18 and TRBJ2-7; D is perhaps TRBD1 (5 bases). CDR1 is KGHSH and CDR2 is LQKENI in the germline V gene. This CDR3 has 13 amino acids. Trimming removed 2 bases from V and 4 bases from J, with 9 bases in between. Written as DNA, the CDR3 is TGTGCCAGCTCACCAGTCAGGGTATACGAGCAGTACTTC. It specifies CASSPVRVYEQYF.

The rearrangement links TRBV30 to TRBJ1-4; 9 bases are shared with TRBD1. CDR3 length: 15 amino acids. After removal of 3 bases from V and 5 bases from J, the junction contained 7 bases not matched to a gene. Germline loops: CDR1 GTSNPN, CDR2 SVGIG (reference sequence). CDR3 bases: TGTGCCTGGAGCTCGACCGGGACAGGGAATGAAAAACTGTTTTTT. As protein: CAWSSTGTGNEKLFF.

The chain has TRBV6-5 and TRBJ1-4, with D unresolved. Germline-derived CDR1 and CDR2 are MNHEY and SVGAGI. The CDR3 is 16 amino acids. Trimming took off 4 bases at V and 7 bases at J, with 19 bases between the two ends. The CDR3: CASSSRPKSIGEKLFF. CDR3 nucleotide sequence: TGTGCCAGCAGTTCCCGACCTAAAAGTATCGGTGAAAAACTGTTTTTT.

V gene TRBV2 combines with J gene TRBJ2-7, with TRBD2 matching over 13 bases. Germline CDR1 reads SNHLY; CDR2 reads FYNNEI. This CDR3 has 15 residues. Losses at the gene ends were 0 bases for V and 9 bases for J; bases not matched to a gene: 5. CDR3 DNA sequence: TGTGCCAGCAGTGAAGCCGGGACTAGCGGGATCAGGCAGTACTTC. Protein: CASSEAGTSGIRQYF.

The chain joins TRBV5-1 to TRBJ1-4, with D perhaps matching TRBD1 (5 bases). V shed 7 bases and J shed 6 bases, with 16 bases lying between them. The CDR3 runs to 14 residues. CDR1 SGHRS and CDR2 YFSETQ come from the germline V gene. The CDR3 spells CASGAGDSDEKLFF. CDR3 DNA sequence: TGCGCCAGCGGCGCCGGAGACAGCGATGAAAAACTGTTTTTT. The variable domain in full, with the rest retrieved from reference TRBV5-1 and TRBJ1-4, is KAGVTQTPRYLIKTRGQQVTLSCSPISGHRSVSWYQQTPGQGLQFLFEYFSETQRNKGNFPGRFSGRQFSNSRSEMNVSTLELGDSALYLCASGAGDSDEKLFFGSGTQLSVL.

This chain joins TRBV5-1 and TRBJ2-3; 9 bases are shared with TRBD2. This CDR3 contains 14 residues. CDR1 is SGHRS, CDR2 YFSETQ, per germline. J lost 0 bases, V lost 6 bases, and 2 bases had no gene match. The CDR3 region has the DNA TGCGCCAGCATGCGGGGGGGCAGCACAGATACGCAGTATTTT. It specifies CASMRGGSTDTQYF.

V usage is TRBV6-5 and J usage is TRBJ2-3; weak D call: TRBD2 (6 bases). The germline V gene has CDR1 MNHEY and CDR2 SVGAGI. Trimming took off 8 bases at V and 4 bases at J, with 19 bases between the two ends. There are 15 residues in the CDR3. The CDR3, as DNA: TGTGCCAGCCGGAGAGGGCCTAGCGTTTCAGATACGCAGTATTTT. This codes for CASRRGPSVSDTQYF.

This chain joins TRBV6-5 and TRBJ2-7; 9 nucleotides match TRBD1. Germline CDR1 MNHEY, CDR2 SVGAGI. V gave up 6 bases and J gave up 2 bases; unmatched junction bases: 5. The CDR3 extends over 14 amino acids. The CDR3 region has the DNA TGTGCCAGCAGGCACCGGGACAGGGCCTACGAGCAGTACTTC. Encoded protein: CASRHRDRAYEQYF.

The chain joins TRBV19 to TRBJ2-7; D is unresolved. V lost 1 base to trimming and J lost 3 bases, with 7 bases between them. Germline V gene sequence: CDR1 LNHDA, CDR2 SQIVND (reference sequence). The length of the CDR3 is 13 residues. CDR3 sequence reads: CASSIGAGYEQYF. The CDR3 DNA reads TGTGCCAGTAGTATAGGTGCCGGCTACGAGCAGTACTTC.

The rearrangement links TRBV7-3 to TRBJ2-5; maybe TRBD1 (6 bases). The germline CDR1 and CDR2 sequences are SGHTA and FQGTGA. V was pared by 5 bases and J by 5 bases, with 18 bases between. The CDR3 has 15 residues. For the CDR3, the DNA is TGTGCCAGCAGCGCATCCAGGGGATTCGGGGAGACCCAGTACTTC. Protein: CASSASRGFGETQYF.

This chain uses TRBV6-2 or TRBV6-3 with TRBJ2-1; 14 bases line up with TRBD2. J was trimmed by 10 bases and V by 5 bases; bases with no gene match: 10. Germline CDR1 reads MNHEY; CDR2 reads SVGEGT. The CDR3 covers 16 residues. The CDR3 reads CASSTMGTSGSKEQFF. The CDR3 coding sequence is TGTGCCAGCAGTACCATGGGGACTAGCGGGAGCAAAGAGCAGTTCTTC.

This chain connects TRBV30 to TRBJ1-1, with 9 bases lining up with TRBD1. This CDR3 is built from 14 residues. V lost 5 bases, J lost 7 bases, and 11 bases stayed unmatched. Germline assignment: CDR1 GTSNPN and CDR2 SVGIG (reference sequence). The CDR3 spells CAWAHGQGLNEAFF. CDR3 in DNA: TGTGCCTGGGCCCACGGACAGGGGTTGAATGAAGCTTTCTTT.

The rearrangement joins TRBV5-1 to TRBJ2-2; D ambiguous. The V end was cut by 3 bases, the J end by 0 bases, with 18 bases between. The CDR3 is 18 amino acids. Germline lookup yields CDR1 SGHRS and CDR2 YFSETQ. The DNA for the CDR3 is TGCGCCAGCAGCTCGGGTGGGCGGCTAACCTCGAACACCGGGGAGCTGTTTTTT. The encoded protein is CASSSGGRLTSNTGELFF.

This rearrangement joins TRBV7-9 to TRBJ1-5; 8 positions match TRBD1. The germline gives CDR1 SEHNR, CDR2 FQNEAQ (reference sequence). The J segment lost 3 bases and the V segment lost 5 bases, leaving 3 bases of the junction unmatched. The CDR3 covers 14 residues. The CDR3 is CASSATGVNQPQHF. CDR3 nucleotide sequence: TGTGCCAGCAGCGCGACAGGGGTCAATCAGCCCCAGCATTTT.

The rearrangement joins TRBV5-8 to TRBJ1-5, with D uncertain. Germline assignment: CDR1 SGHTS and CDR2 YDEGEE. The CDR3 consists of 13 residues. V lost 0 bases, J lost 7 bases, and 8 bases lay in between. CDR3 amino acids: CASSLEREQPQHF. In nucleotides, the CDR3 is TGTGCCAGCAGCTTGGAGAGGGAACAGCCCCAGCATTTT.

The gene calls are TRBV7-3 and TRBJ1-1; the D gene is possibly TRBD1 (6 bases). CDR1 is SGHTA, CDR2 FQGTGA, per germline. V lost 4 bases and J 1 base, leaving 7 bases between the germline ends. The CDR3 sequence is 13 residues long. The CDR3 DNA reads TGTGCCAGCAGCTGGGGGGCGAACACTGAAGCTTTCTTT. This gives the protein CASSWGANTEAFF.

As DNA, the CDR3 is TGTGCCAGCAGCTTAGTCGCGGGGGGACAAGAGACCCAGTACTTC. This sequence encodes CASSLVAGGQETQYF. The chain uses TRBV7-2 and TRBJ2-5; TRBD2 agrees at 8 bases. V gave up 1 base and J gave up 2 bases; unmatched junction bases: 3. Germline V gene sequence: CDR1 SGHTA, CDR2 FQGNSA. There are 15 residues in the CDR3.